The rows below give T cell receptor beta chains drawn from one sample of a study of Tregs in tolerant kidney transplant recipients. This table comes from immunoSEQ multiplex PCR, and its TCRdb copy is limited to in-frame clones, with some not included. This sample yields some 55,000 clones, of which approximately 83% are seen a single time; approximately 2.1% belongs to the top ten. The sample here was Tregs from blood, taken before the transplant. These receptors originate from a human donor who received a combined kidney and bone marrow transplant. Both conserved end residues are part of each CDR3.

v_call,j_call,cdr3_aa
TRBV19,TRBJ1-1,CASSIGWLNTEAFF
TRBV20-1,TRBJ1-1,CSWDLNTEAFF
TRBV18,TRBJ2-1,CASSPGKAGGQFF
TRBV6-1,TRBJ1-2,CASTGRTGDGYTF
TRBV9,TRBJ2-7,CASSPRAGDEQYF
TRBV14,TRBJ2-1,CASSSGGLFNEQFF
TRBV12-5,TRBJ1-4,CASGRDGMNEKLFF
TRBV5-6,TRBJ1-1,CASSLWGRGMNTEAFF
TRBV28,TRBJ2-1,CASTAQLAGNNEQFF
TRBV4-1,TRBJ2-2,CARSRLYTDLANTGELFF
TRBV10-3,TRBJ1-1,CAIRAILGGGGTEAFF
TRBV6-5,TRBJ2-5,CASSYSTNPNQETQYF
TRBV29-1,TRBJ1-1,CSVEDLGTLNTEAFF
TRBV28,TRBJ1-2,CASSLRLSGTGGYGYTF
TRBV9,TRBJ1-4,CASSVGQATNEKLFF
TRBV28,TRBJ1-3,CASSLGAGRYF
TRBV18,TRBJ2-4,CASSPNQAYTGIQYF
TRBV2,TRBJ1-2,CARGGQGPAGYGYTF
TRBV15,TRBJ2-7,CATSRVGSYEQHF
TRBV5-6,TRBJ1-2,CASSWRSGTGTYGYTF
TRBV4-1,TRBJ2-3,CASSQDGDRKTDTQYF
TRBV6-6,TRBJ2-7,CASGPRPEQYF